This T cell receptor beta chain was sequenced in a study of T cells in localized non-small cell lung cancer. Broader study findings: Longer overall survival was associated with a higher density of T cells in the blood. Out of the top 100 tumor clones, a median about 57 were seen in adjacent lung. Highest T cell clonality was seen in uninvolved adjacent lung, surpassing that measured in tumor.

Points on this clone: Its target is not known.

Trimming pared 1 base from V and 4 bases from J, leaving 11 bases between. CDR3 length equals 14 residues. Germline V gives CDR1 SNHLY, CDR2 FYNNEI. Only in-frame clones appear in the TCRdb table, and some are missing; sequencing was by immunoSEQ multiplex PCR. Among 70,000 to 90,000 clones listed, 75% to 85% were seen once. The sample consisted of peripheral blood, taken before any cancer treatment. V usage is TRBV2 and J usage is TRBJ2-7; possibly TRBD1 or TRBD2 for D (6 bases each). This receptor was obtained from a female donor over 55 with stage I lung adenocarcinoma. The DNA for the CDR3 is TGTGCCAGCAGTGAAGTCCGGGGGCCGTACGAGCAGTACTTC. This gives the protein CASSEVRGPYEQYF.